These 16 T cell receptor beta chains were sequenced from one sample in a study of T cells in Graves' hyperthyroidism and ophthalmopathy. Regions amplified from RNA transcripts were the TCR beta CDR3 regions. Researchers ran a first-round RT-PCR on the TCR CDR3 using the HTBI primer set. TCRdb analysed the multiplex PCR reads with MiXCR anew, one entry per CDR3 protein. The table includes some 690,000 distinct CDR3 sequences, 15% to 20% detected once. Sequencing was performed on blood. The origin of the receptors is a man aged 50-60 years with Graves' hyperthyroidism.

This clonotype was seen many times. The rearrangement links TRBV12-3 or TRBV12-4 to TRBJ2-5; D is undetermined. The CDR3 totals 13 residues. Trimming shortened V by 3 bases and J by 9 bases, and 14 bases separated the two germline ends. Here the CDR3 reads CASSFSGGWPQYF. In DNA form, the CDR3 reads TGTGCCAGCAGTTTTTCGGGCGGATGGCCCCAGTACTTC.

This clonotype has ten or more counts. The chain has TRBV6-1 and TRBJ2-3; 10 nucleotides line up with TRBD2. Germline values: CDR1 MNHNS, CDR2 SASEGT. Germline trimming cut 6 bases from V and 0 bases from J; bases unmatched to any gene: 15. The CDR3 is made up of 19 amino acids. CDR3 in amino acids: CASRAPTLAGVLSTDTQYF. The DNA for the CDR3 is TGTGCCAGCAGAGCACCGACGCTAGCGGGAGTGTTAAGCACAGATACGCAGTATTTT.

This clonotype occurred many times. This rearrangement joins TRBV28 to TRBJ1-1; D gene ambiguous. V lost 3 bases to trimming and J lost 6 bases, with 20 bases between them. The CDR3 length is 16 residues. CDR1 MDHEN and CDR2 SYDVKM come from the germline V gene. CDR3 coding DNA: TGTGCCAGCAGTTTCTCGTCTAGAGGGAATTGGGCTGAAGCTTTCTTT. As protein: CASSFSSRGNWAEAFF.

This clonotype showed up many times. The chain is built from TRBV2 and TRBJ2-3, with D unclear. The germline V and J ends were trimmed by 5 bases and 2 bases, with 8 bases remaining between them. Germline V lookup: CDR1 SNHLY, CDR2 FYNNEI. The CDR3 extends over 13 amino acids. The CDR3 loop is CASSLPNTDTQYF. The CDR3 DNA sequence: TGTGCCAGCAGTCTTCCCAACACAGATACGCAGTATTTT.

The rearrangement links TRBV18 to TRBJ2-3, with D uncertain. The CDR3 length is 14 residues. Germline CDR1 reads KGHSH; CDR2 reads LQKENI. Trimming removed 2 bases from V and 4 bases from J, with 10 bases in between. This CDR3 reads CASSPYGRADTQYF. CDR3 coding DNA: TGTGCCAGCTCACCATACGGACGGGCAGATACGCAGTATTTT. The whole variable domain, filled in from reference TRBV18 and TRBJ2-3, reads NAGVMQNPRHLVRRRGQEARLRCSPMKGHSHVYWYRQLPEEGLKFMVYLQKENIIDESGMPKERFSAEFPKEGPSILRIQQVVRGDSAAYFCASSPYGRADTQYFGPGTRLTVL.

This clonotype was seen at least ten times. The chain joins TRBV30 to TRBJ2-5, with TRBD2 as a possible D gene (6 bases). Germline V gene sequence: CDR1 GTSNPN, CDR2 SVGIG (reference sequence). The CDR3 is 13 residues long. Deletions cut 0 bases from V and 5 bases from J, with 10 bases between. The CDR3 DNA follows: TGTGCCTGGAGTGTAGGAGGGTGGGAGACCCAGTACTTC. Encoded protein: CAWSVGGWETQYF.

The chain carries TRBV30 and TRBJ2-7; D is unresolved. The germline V gene has CDR1 GTSNPN and CDR2 SVGIG (reference sequence). CDR3 length: 13 residues. V lost 2 bases and J lost 7, with 15 bases in between. The chain's CDR3 is CAWSPSLMAEQYF. The CDR3 DNA reads TGTGCCTGGAGTCCTTCCCTCATGGCTGAGCAGTACTTC.

In this sample, this clonotype turned up many times. The chain couples TRBV20-1 to TRBJ2-7; 7 nucleotides line up with TRBD2. The J segment lost 0 bases and the V segment lost 2 bases, leaving 10 bases of the junction unmatched. Germline CDR1 and CDR2: DFQATT and SNEGSKA (reference sequence). The CDR3 has 16 amino acids. The CDR3, as DNA: TGCAGTGCTAGAAATCGGTGGCGGGAGAGCTCCTACGAGCAGTACTTC. It is translated as CSARNRWRESSYEQYF.

This clonotype was found many times. V and J are TRBV5-5 and TRBJ2-7; D uncertain. Germline V gene data show CDR1 as SGHKS and CDR2 as YYEKEE (reference sequence). This CDR3 has 12 residues. V was trimmed by 5 bases and J by 5 bases, leaving 11 bases between them. This CDR3 is CASRRTGDEQYF. The CDR3 nucleotides read TGTGCCAGCAGGCGAACCGGCGACGAGCAGTACTTC. Full variable domain (missing parts from reference TRBV5-5 and TRBJ2-7): DAGVTQSPTHLIKTRGQQVTLRCSPISGHKSVSWYQQVLGQGPQFIFQYYEKEERGRGNFPDRFSARQFPNYSSELNVNALLLGDSALYLCASRRTGDEQYFGPGTRLTVT.

V is TRBV5-1 and J is TRBJ2-3; D call uncertain. The CDR3 has 14 residues. The V end lost 2 bases, the J end lost 5 bases, and 12 bases lay between the germline ends. Looked up from germline, CDR1 is SGHRS and CDR2 is YFSETQ. This chain's CDR3 is CASSFEGSGDTQYF. The CDR3 DNA reads as TGCGCCAGCAGCTTCGAAGGCTCCGGAGATACGCAGTATTTT.

A few counts support this clonotype. This chain uses TRBV19 with TRBJ2-1; no definite D call. The germline V and J ends were trimmed by 11 bases and 1 base, with 9 bases remaining between them. The CDR3 extends over 12 amino acids. Germline V lookup: CDR1 LNHDA, CDR2 SQIVND (reference sequence). CDR3 sequence (DNA): TGTGCCTCCGCTGGGTCCTACAATGAGCAGTTCTTC. Translating it yields CASAGSYNEQFF.

This clonotype occurred many times. The V gene is TRBV19, the J gene TRBJ1-1; D gene ambiguous. The CDR3 length is 12 residues. Germline lookup yields CDR1 LNHDA and CDR2 SQIVND (reference sequence). V lost 8 bases and J lost 6, with 13 bases in between. The CDR3 coding sequence is TGTGCCAGTGGTGGGCCATTACCTGAAGCTTTCTTT. Translated, it gives CASGGPLPEAFF.

In regard to this clonotype: A much larger clone differs from this one at a single base, so this may be a read error. This rearrangement joins TRBV7-3 to TRBJ1-6; no firm D call. Germline CDR1 SGHTA, CDR2 FQGTGA. This CDR3 is 14 amino acids long. The CDR3 bases are TGTGCCAGCAGCTTAAACAGTAATAATTCATCCCTCCACTTT. Translated: CASSLNSNNSSLHF.

This clonotype showed up many times. The rearrangement joins TRBV28 to TRBJ2-5; D not certain. The germline CDR1 and CDR2 sequences are MDHEN and SYDVKM. The CDR3 spans 15 residues. Trimming took 3 bases from V and 0 from J, leaving 11 bases between them. The CDR3 bases are TGTGCCAGCAGTTTTTCCGCACGGTACCAAGAGACCCAGTACTTC. It translates to CASSFSARYQETQYF.

The chain has TRBV6-1 and TRBJ1-6, with TRBD1 matching 8 bases. The trim removed 5 bases at V and 6 bases at J, leaving 9 bases unmatched. CDR1 and CDR2 from the germline V gene are MNHNS and SASEGT. The CDR3 spans 16 residues. The CDR3 DNA is TGTGCCAGCAGTCACGGACAGGGAGGACGTAATTCACCCCTCCACTTT. It is translated as CASSHGQGGRNSPLHF.

The sample holds a few counts of this clonotype. The chain is built from TRBV7-2 and TRBJ2-1, with D perhaps TRBD1 or TRBD2 (5 bases each). Germline V gives CDR1 SGHTA, CDR2 FQGNSA. The CDR3 runs to 16 residues. V dropped 5 bases and J dropped 2 bases, with 16 bases sitting between them. The CDR3 DNA sequence: TGTGCCAGCAGCCCGGGGTCAGGGCCCCCCTACAATGAGCAGTTCTTC. Its translation: CASSPGSGPPYNEQFF.